These T cell receptor beta chains were read from a single sample in a study of shared clonotypes between healthy human individuals. Clones were sequenced by immunoSEQ multiplex PCR, and TCRdb holds only the in-frame ones, with some missing. The table has 450,000 to 500,000 clones, 76% seen once. The sample comprised PBMCs. Receptors were obtained from a woman aged 40 to 49 in good health. Some clones in this sample may be carry-over from other donors' samples. The CDR3 runs from the conserved cysteine through the conserved F or W. A D gene is named only where the DNA matches it firmly. Size values are once, few and many counts, or a class for expanded clones, and some rows have none.

V gene: TRBV5-1; clone size: NA; J gene: TRBJ2-5; D gene: TRBD1; CDR3 DNA: TGCGCCAGCAGCTTAGTCGGGACAGGGGAAGAGACCCAGTACTTC; CDR3 protein: CASSLVGTGEETQYF
V gene: TRBV4-1; clone size: NA; J gene: TRBJ2-6; D gene: TRBD2; CDR3 DNA: TGCGCCAGCAGCCGCACCGGGACTAGTCTTACTGGGGCCAACGTCCTGACTTTC; CDR3 protein: CASSRTGTSLTGANVLTF
V gene: TRBV14; clone size: NA; J gene: TRBJ2-7; D gene: NA; CDR3 DNA: TGTGCCAGCAGCCCCCGCCCATTAGAGCAGTACTTC; CDR3 protein: CASSPRPLEQYF
V gene: TRBV20-1; clone size: NA; J gene: TRBJ1-2; D gene: NA; CDR3 DNA: TGCAGTGCTAGTCTCAACTTGGGCTACACCTTC; CDR3 protein: CSASLNLGYTF
V gene: TRBV14; clone size: NA; J gene: TRBJ2-2; D gene: NA; CDR3 DNA: TGTGCCAGCAGCCAATATAGGGGGAGCACCGGGGAGCTGTTTTTT; CDR3 protein: CASSQYRGSTGELFF
V gene: TRBV28; clone size: few; J gene: TRBJ1-2; D gene: NA; CDR3 DNA: TGTGCCAGCACTCCGGGACAAAACTATGGCTACACCTTC; CDR3 protein: CASTPGQNYGYTF
V gene: TRBV11-2; clone size: NA; J gene: TRBJ2-7; D gene: NA; CDR3 DNA: TGTGCCAGCAGCTTGGGTCTAGGTCTCTACGAGCAGTACTTC; CDR3 protein: CASSLGLGLYEQYF
V gene: TRBV5-1; clone size: NA; J gene: TRBJ1-2; D gene: NA; CDR3 DNA: TGCGCCAGCAGCTTGGGTCAGCCGGGGGGCTACACCTTC; CDR3 protein: CASSLGQPGGYTF
V gene: TRBV28; clone size: NA; J gene: TRBJ1-6; D gene: NA; CDR3 DNA: TGTGCCAGCAGCTCAGGGGAGAGGACCCTCCACTTT; CDR3 protein: CASSSGERTLHF
V gene: TRBV19; clone size: NA; J gene: TRBJ1-4; D gene: NA; CDR3 DNA: TGTGCCAGTAGTTTTGGACTGACGTACGGTGAAAAACTGTTTTTT; CDR3 protein: CASSFGLTYGEKLFF
V gene: TRBV9; clone size: NA; J gene: TRBJ2-1; D gene: TRBD2; CDR3 DNA: TGTGCCAGCAGCGAGCTAGCGGGCCTCTACAATGAGCAGTTCTTC; CDR3 protein: CASSELAGLYNEQFF
V gene: TRBV9; clone size: NA; J gene: TRBJ2-7; D gene: NA; CDR3 DNA: TGTGCCAGCAGCGTACACCTAATTGACGAGCAGTACTTC; CDR3 protein: CASSVHLIDEQYF
V gene: TRBV28; clone size: few; J gene: TRBJ2-7; D gene: TRBD1; CDR3 DNA: TGTGCCAGCAGTGGACAGGTTCCCTACGAGCAGTACTTC; CDR3 protein: CASSGQVPYEQYF
V gene: TRBV7-2; clone size: NA; J gene: TRBJ2-7; D gene: NA; CDR3 DNA: TGTGCCAGCAGCTTAGCGGTAAAGTACGAGCAGTACTTC; CDR3 protein: CASSLAVKYEQYF
V gene: TRBV6-6; clone size: NA; J gene: TRBJ2-3; D gene: NA; CDR3 DNA: TGTGCCAGCAGTTACGAGGGGCCGCTATCCACAGATACGCAGTATTTT; CDR3 protein: CASSYEGPLSTDTQYF
V gene: TRBV19; clone size: NA; J gene: TRBJ2-7; D gene: NA; CDR3 DNA: TGTGCCAGTAGTATAGCATCAAACCGCCCCGACGAGCAGTACTTC; CDR3 protein: CASSIASNRPDEQYF
V gene: TRBV10-3; clone size: few; J gene: TRBJ2-7; D gene: TRBD2; CDR3 DNA: TGTGCCATCAGTGACACGGGACGGGAGGGATACGAGCAGTACTTC; CDR3 protein: CAISDTGREGYEQYF
V gene: TRBV2; clone size: once; J gene: TRBJ1-4; D gene: NA; CDR3 DNA: TGTGCCAGCAGAGCATTATTAAATGAAAAACTGTTTTTT; CDR3 protein: CASRALLNEKLFF
V gene: TRBV30; clone size: NA; J gene: TRBJ2-7; D gene: NA; CDR3 DNA: TGTGCCTGGAGTGCCCTCCCGGGGCAGTACTTC; CDR3 protein: CAWSALPGQYF
V gene: TRBV4-1; clone size: NA; J gene: TRBJ2-4; D gene: NA; CDR3 DNA: TGCGCCAGCAGCCCCCCTGGGAAGGTAGGAGCCAAAAACATTCAGTACTTC; CDR3 protein: CASSPPGKVGAKNIQYF
V gene: TRBV5-1; clone size: NA; J gene: TRBJ2-5; D gene: NA; CDR3 DNA: TGCGCCAGCAGCTTGGCCTCCGAGGAGACCCAGTACTTC; CDR3 protein: CASSLASEETQYF
V gene: TRBV7-2; clone size: NA; J gene: TRBJ2-7; D gene: TRBD2; CDR3 DNA: TGTGCCAGCAGCTTACGACCGTCTAGCGGGGGGAGGGAGCAGTACTTC; CDR3 protein: CASSLRPSSGGREQYF
V gene: TRBV4-3; clone size: NA; J gene: TRBJ1-4; D gene: NA; CDR3 DNA: TGCGCCAGCAGCCAAGATGGGGGCACTAATGAAAAACTGTTTTTT; CDR3 protein: CASSQDGGTNEKLFF
V gene: TRBV5-6; clone size: NA; J gene: TRBJ2-5; D gene: TRBD2; CDR3 DNA: TGTGCCAGCAGCACGGGACTAGCGGGAGGTGAGACCCAGTACTTC; CDR3 protein: CASSTGLAGGETQYF
V gene: TRBV30; clone size: NA; J gene: TRBJ1-5; D gene: NA; CDR3 DNA: TGTGCCTGGAGTAACCTGGGCAATCAGCCCCAGCATTTT; CDR3 protein: CAWSNLGNQPQHF
V gene: TRBV29-1; clone size: NA; J gene: TRBJ2-3; D gene: TRBD2; CDR3 DNA: TGCAGCGAAGGAGCGGGAGGGAGGGCAGATACGCAGTATTTT; CDR3 protein: CSEGAGGRADTQYF
V gene: TRBV11-2; clone size: NA; J gene: TRBJ2-3; D gene: NA; CDR3 DNA: TGTGCCAGCAGCTTAGGTCTAGCATCAGATACGCAGTATTTT; CDR3 protein: CASSLGLASDTQYF
V gene: TRBV7-9; clone size: NA; J gene: TRBJ1-2; D gene: NA; CDR3 DNA: TGTGCCAGCAGCTCACAGGGCTATGGCTACACCTTC; CDR3 protein: CASSSQGYGYTF
V gene: TRBV5-4; clone size: NA; J gene: TRBJ2-5; D gene: TRBD2; CDR3 DNA: TGTGCCAGCAGCTTGGCCCCAGCGGGAGGGACGGAGACCCAGTACTTC; CDR3 protein: CASSLAPAGGTETQYF
V gene: TRBV30; clone size: few; J gene: TRBJ2-1; D gene: NA; CDR3 DNA: TGTGCCTGGAGCCCCTCCACAAATAGATACAATGAGCAGTTCTTC; CDR3 protein: CAWSPSTNRYNEQFF
V gene: TRBV27; clone size: once; J gene: TRBJ1-4; D gene: TRBD1; CDR3 DNA: TGTGCCAGCAGTCTTGAGACAGGGGAGAAACTGTTTTTT; CDR3 protein: CASSLETGEKLFF
V gene: TRBV18; clone size: NA; J gene: TRBJ2-3; D gene: TRBD2; CDR3 DNA: TGTGCCAGCTCAGACCAGACTAGCGGGAGCACAGATACGCAGTATTTT; CDR3 protein: CASSDQTSGSTDTQYF
V gene: TRBV5-5; clone size: NA; J gene: TRBJ2-2; D gene: TRBD2; CDR3 DNA: TGTGCCAGCAGCAGGGGACTAGCGGATACGAACACCGGGGAGCTGTTTTTT; CDR3 protein: CASSRGLADTNTGELFF
V gene: TRBV7-9; clone size: NA; J gene: TRBJ2-2; D gene: TRBD1; CDR3 DNA: TGTGCCAGCAGCTTAAGACAGGGAGACACCGGGGAGCTGTTTTTT; CDR3 protein: CASSLRQGDTGELFF
V gene: TRBV10-2; clone size: few; J gene: TRBJ1-5; D gene: NA; CDR3 DNA: TGCGCCAGCAGTGACCACAGACAGCCCCAGCATTTT; CDR3 protein: CASSDHRQPQHF
V gene: TRBV5-6; clone size: many; J gene: TRBJ1-2; D gene: NA; CDR3 DNA: TGTGCCAGCAGCTTGTGGGACCACTATGGCTACACCTTC; CDR3 protein: CASSLWDHYGYTF
V gene: TRBV25-1; clone size: NA; J gene: TRBJ1-1; D gene: TRBD1; CDR3 DNA: TGTGCCAGCAGAACAGGGGGGACTGAAGCTTTCTTT; CDR3 protein: CASRTGGTEAFF
V gene: TRBV18; clone size: NA; J gene: TRBJ1-4; D gene: TRBD1; CDR3 DNA: TGTGCCAGCTCAGTCGGGACAGTAATTGAAAAACTGTTTTTT; CDR3 protein: CASSVGTVIEKLFF
V gene: TRBV5-4; clone size: NA; J gene: TRBJ1-1; D gene: TRBD1; CDR3 DNA: TGTGCCAGCAGACCCAGGACAGGGGGCTACACTGAAGCTTTCTTT; CDR3 protein: CASRPRTGGYTEAFF
V gene: TRBV2; clone size: once; J gene: TRBJ2-1; D gene: TRBD2; CDR3 DNA: TGTGCCAGCAGTCCTTCTAGCGGGAGGGCCAACAATGAGCAGTTCTTC; CDR3 protein: CASSPSSGRANNEQFF
V gene: TRBV28; clone size: NA; J gene: TRBJ1-1; D gene: NA; CDR3 DNA: TGTGCCAGCAGTACCATCAGGGGCTTGAACACTGAAGCTTTCTTT; CDR3 protein: CASSTIRGLNTEAFF
V gene: TRBV5-5; clone size: NA; J gene: TRBJ2-7; D gene: NA; CDR3 DNA: TGTGCCAGCAGCTTGGAGTCCGGGAGTTCCTACGAGCAGTACTTC; CDR3 protein: CASSLESGSSYEQYF
V gene: TRBV7-2; clone size: NA; J gene: TRBJ2-7; D gene: NA; CDR3 DNA: TGTGCCAGCAGCTTCGGGTACACCAACTACGAGCAGTACTTC; CDR3 protein: CASSFGYTNYEQYF
V gene: TRBV6-5; clone size: NA; J gene: TRBJ2-1; D gene: TRBD2; CDR3 DNA: TGTGCCAGCAGCGACAGACTAGCGGGAAGTGAGCAGTTCTTC; CDR3 protein: CASSDRLAGSEQFF
V gene: TRBV9; clone size: NA; J gene: TRBJ2-5; D gene: NA; CDR3 DNA: TGTGCCAGCAGCGTCGCGGGAGAGACCCAGTACTTC; CDR3 protein: CASSVAGETQYF
V gene: TRBV29-1; clone size: NA; J gene: TRBJ2-3; D gene: NA; CDR3 DNA: TGCAGCGTTGAACGGAGCGGTGATACGCAGTATTTT; CDR3 protein: CSVERSGDTQYF
V gene: TRBV14; clone size: NA; J gene: TRBJ2-2; D gene: NA; CDR3 DNA: TGTGCCAGCAGCCAAGGAAGCTGGGGCACCGGGGAGCTGTTTTTT; CDR3 protein: CASSQGSWGTGELFF
V gene: TRBV29-1; clone size: NA; J gene: TRBJ1-1; D gene: NA; CDR3 DNA: TGCAGCTCGAGGAGTGGCACTGAAGCTTTCTTT; CDR3 protein: CSSRSGTEAFF
V gene: TRBV7-8; clone size: once; J gene: TRBJ2-1; D gene: TRBD2; CDR3 DNA: TGTGCCAGTATGACTAGCGCAATGATAACCTACAATGAGCAGTTCTTC; CDR3 protein: CASMTSAMITYNEQFF
V gene: TRBV18; clone size: NA; J gene: TRBJ1-2; D gene: NA; CDR3 DNA: TGTGCCAGCTCCCCAGACTCGCGGATCGGAGACCCTTATGGCTACACCTTC; CDR3 protein: CASSPDSRIGDPYGYTF
V gene: TRBV7-3; clone size: NA; J gene: TRBJ2-3; D gene: NA; CDR3 DNA: TGTGCCAGCAGAAAAGGGGGGACCACAGATACGCAGTATTTT; CDR3 protein: CASRKGGTTDTQYF